This T cell receptor (beta chain) was sequenced for a study of blood T cell repertoires in COVID-19. In the study's own analysis: Reference gene primer amplification gave nucleated cell count estimates. The assay was immunoSEQ multiplex PCR, and TCRdb's table has in-frame clones only and misses some. V and J calls plus clone size are reproduced from that table; the DNA served to infer D and trimming. The table includes roughly 40,000 clones, about 85% detected once. This clone was observed a handful of times. The receptor was isolated from a woman between 65 and 79 years old in a cohort sampled during active COVID-19. The sample taken for sequencing was peripheral blood.

CDR3 sequence: CASSGTSGRDLQFF. The CDR3 bases are TGTGCCAGCAGTGGCACTAGCGGGAGGGACCTGCAGTTCTTC. The chain couples TRBV2 to TRBJ2-1; 13 nucleotides match TRBD2. Trimming took 4 bases from V and 12 from J; bases not matched to a gene: 6. CDR3 size: 14 residues. The germline CDR1 and CDR2 sequences are SNHLY and FYNNEI. Drawing the rest from reference TRBV2 and TRBJ2-1, the complete variable domain is EPEVTQTPSHQVTQMGQEVILRCVPISNHLYFYWYRQILGQKVEFLVSFYNNEISEKSEIFDDQFSVERPDGSNFTLKIRSTKLEDSAMYFCASSGTSGRDLQFFGPGTRLTVL.